The 25 T cell receptor beta chains below were found in one sample sequenced in a study of T cells after yellow fever vaccination (dated by TCRdb to the late 2010s). The label giving this sample's treatment or condition can be read as: live attenuated yellow fever vaccine strain. The library was made by 5' RACE. TCRdb shows the sequencer as Illumina NovaSeq 6000. TCRdb redid the processing of the public reads, applying fastp at Q25 and MiXCR, and retained in-frame beta chains. Entries are consolidated by CDR3 protein sequence, retaining the most common genes and DNA. Counted in this sample were under 400,000 distinct CDR3 sequences; roughly an eighth of them appeared once. The ten largest clones capture 2.5% to 4% of the sample. The sequencing here drew on CD4+ T cells sorted from PBMCs, taken 15 days after the yellow fever booster vaccination. The receptors shown here come from a man between 18 and 35 years old who received the YFV17D yellow fever vaccine.

This clonotype has just a few counts. The J gene is TRBJ2-5, the V gene TRBV6-2 or TRBV6-3; TRBD1 or TRBD2 may be the D gene (5 bases each). Germline lookup yields CDR1 MNHEY and CDR2 SVGEGT. Trimming took off 5 bases at V and 1 base at J, with 14 bases between the two ends. The CDR3 length is 15 residues. The CDR3 region has the DNA TGTGCCAGCAGTACACCCGGGACGAGCCAAGAGACCCAGTACTTC. Its protein product is CASSTPGTSQETQYF.

This chain joins TRBV28 and TRBJ1-1; TRBD1 aligns across 9 bases. Per germline, CDR1 MDHEN and CDR2 SYDVKM. The CDR3 is made up of 15 amino acids. V shed 6 bases and J 1 base; nucleotides not matched to a gene: 6. CDR3 nucleotides: TGTGCCAGCAGCTTAGGGACAGGGTGGAACACTGAAGCTTTCTTT. Translation gives CASSLGTGWNTEAFF.

This clonotype was detected only a few times. The rearrangement links TRBV29-1 to TRBJ1-5; 8 nucleotides agree with TRBD1. This CDR3 has 14 amino acids. Germline-derived CDR1 and CDR2 are SQVTM and ANQGSEA. Trimming took 6 bases from V and 4 from J; bases not matched to a gene: 8. The CDR3 region is CSVSQGGRNQPQHF. The CDR3 bases are TGCAGCGTGTCACAGGGGGGACGAAATCAGCCCCAGCATTTT.

The chain recombines TRBV28 with TRBJ2-4; D might be TRBD1 or TRBD2, each matching 5 bases. V lost 6 bases, J lost 8 bases, and 20 bases lay in between. CDR3 length: 15 residues. Germline CDR1 MDHEN, CDR2 SYDVKM. The CDR3 nucleotides are TGTGCCAGCAGCGACGGGTCGGGACGCGCGCACATTCAGTACTTC. This sequence encodes CASSDGSGRAHIQYF.

The chain recombines TRBV4-2 with TRBJ2-4; D is undetermined. CDR1 is LGHNA, CDR2 YNFKEQ, per germline. The CDR3 covers 14 residues. The V gene lost 1 base and the J gene lost 7 bases, with 11 bases spanning the gap. CDR3 sequence (DNA): TGTGCCAGCAGCCAAGGTCGGGTGACTAACATTCAGTACTTC. It specifies CASSQGRVTNIQYF.

This clonotype has more than one count but fewer than ten. The chain carries TRBV20-1 and TRBJ2-4; D might be TRBD1 (5 bases). Trimming pared 6 bases from V and 5 bases from J, leaving 14 bases between. This CDR3 spans 13 amino acids. The V gene's germline CDR1 is DFQATT and CDR2 SNEGSKA (reference sequence). Written as DNA, the CDR3 is TGCAGTGCCCACCTTAGGGGTGAAAACATTCAGTACTTC. Its protein is CSAHLRGENIQYF.

The J gene is TRBJ1-2, the V gene TRBV6-5, with 9 bases lining up with TRBD1. Trimming cost V 6 bases and J 5 bases; bases outside gene matches: 7. Germline lookup yields CDR1 MNHEY and CDR2 SVGAGI. CDR3 length equals 14 residues. CDR3: CASRGQGNKYGYTF. The CDR3 nucleotides are TGTGCCAGCAGGGGACAGGGTAATAAGTATGGCTACACCTTC.

V is TRBV7-2 and J is TRBJ2-3, with 7 positions matching TRBD2. The V gene end was trimmed by 5 bases and the J gene end by 4 bases; junction bases not matched to a gene: 6. The CDR3 runs to 14 residues. Germline-derived CDR1 and CDR2 are SGHTA and FQGNSA. DNA for the CDR3: TGTGCCAGCAGCCGACTAGCACACGCAGATACGCAGTATTTT. Translation: CASSRLAHADTQYF.

This chain uses TRBV6-1 with TRBJ1-1; D remains unclear. Germline-derived CDR1 and CDR2 are MNHNS and SASEGT. Trimming left V 3 bases short and J 6 bases short, with 17 bases between. The CDR3 spans 15 residues. Here the CDR3 DNA reads TGTGCCAGCAGTGATTTCGTAGTGGGTGTCCCTGAAGCTTTCTTT. This translates into CASSDFVVGVPEAFF.

This clonotype was seen a few times. V gene TRBV6-2 or TRBV6-3 combines with J gene TRBJ2-1; D is perhaps TRBD1 (7 bases). Between the trimmed V and J ends, which lost 6 bases and 8 bases, there was a span of 20 bases. Germline V gives CDR1 MNHEY, CDR2 SVGEGT. The length of the CDR3 is 15 residues. The CDR3, as DNA: TGTGCCAGCAGAAAGGGTGGCAGGGGGGTACATGAGCAGTTCTTC. Amino acids: CASRKGGRGVHEQFF.

This chain uses TRBV7-2 with TRBJ2-2; a weak D match, TRBD1 (7 bases). V dropped 1 base and J dropped 6 bases, with 15 bases sitting between them. This CDR3 region has 16 residues. Germline V gene sequence: CDR1 SGHTA, CDR2 FQGNSA. The CDR3: CASSLGGRGEAGELFF. In DNA, the CDR3 is TGTGCCAGCAGCTTAGGTGGCAGGGGGGAGGCCGGGGAGCTGTTTTTT.

This clonotype turned up a few times. V gene TRBV6-2 or TRBV6-3 combines with J gene TRBJ2-1; 7 bases agree with TRBD2. Germline V gives CDR1 MNHEY, CDR2 SVGEGT. The length of the CDR3 is 20 residues. The junction had 23 bases not matched to a gene; V was cut back by 6 bases and J by 3 bases. The CDR3 sequence: CASRPNLLAAPRVFYNEQFF. CDR3 nucleotides: TGTGCCAGCAGACCTAATCTCCTAGCGGCACCACGCGTCTTCTACAATGAGCAGTTCTTC.

The chain employs TRBV5-1 and TRBJ2-5; tentative D call: TRBD2 (6 bases). CDR1 SGHRS and CDR2 YFSETQ come from the germline V gene. The CDR3 has 14 amino acids. The germline V and J ends were trimmed by 1 base and 4 bases, with 11 bases remaining between them. This chain's CDR3 is CASSLFGGGETQYF. The CDR3 DNA reads as TGCGCCAGCAGCTTGTTCGGGGGAGGAGAGACCCAGTACTTC.

This clonotype was detected a few times. The chain recombines TRBV6-1 with TRBJ2-5; 7 positions match TRBD1. V shed 2 bases and J 0 bases; nucleotides not matched to a gene: 6. The CDR3 sequence is 16 residues long. Germline-derived CDR1 and CDR2 are MNHNS and SASEGT. CDR3 nucleotide sequence: TGTGCCAGCAGTGAAAGTCTTACAGGGGACCAAGAGACCCAGTACTTC. This gives the protein CASSESLTGDQETQYF.

Only a few counts were recorded for this clonotype. V usage is TRBV29-1 and J usage is TRBJ2-3; possibly TRBD1 for D (6 bases). The CDR3 covers 14 residues. Trimming removed 6 bases from V and 2 bases from J, with 15 bases in between. Germline V gene sequence: CDR1 SQVTM, CDR2 ANQGSEA. The CDR3 nucleotides read TGCAGCGTGCCGGGGCAGGGGAACACAGATACGCAGTATTTT. Encoded protein: CSVPGQGNTDTQYF.

This rearrangement joins TRBV6-6 to TRBJ2-1, with D perhaps being TRBD1 or TRBD2 (6 bases each). The CDR3 covers 16 residues. V lost 2 bases to trimming and J lost 6 bases, with 17 bases between them. Germline loops: CDR1 MNHNY, CDR2 SVGAGI (reference sequence). CDR3 coding DNA: TGTGCCAGCAGTTACGGAGGGGGGAGCGGGTCCAATGAGCAGTTCTTC. Its translation is CASSYGGGSGSNEQFF.

This clonotype was counted only a few times. The chain is built from TRBV20-1 and TRBJ2-2; 8 bases map to TRBD2. Germline V lookup: CDR1 DFQATT, CDR2 SNEGSKA (reference sequence). V shed 5 bases, J shed 9 bases, and the junction held 2 bases outside the gene matches. CDR3 length equals 11 residues. CDR3 DNA sequence: TGCAGTGCTCGGGGGGGCCGGGAGCTGTTTTTT. It is translated as CSARGGRELFF.

This clonotype was found many times. This rearrangement joins TRBV5-1 to TRBJ2-5; D is perhaps TRBD2 (6 bases). V lost 2 bases to trimming and J lost 7 bases, with 12 bases between them. Germline CDR1 and CDR2: SGHRS and YFSETQ. This CDR3 region has 13 residues. In nucleotides, the CDR3 is TGCGCCAGCAGCTTAAGGGAGGAGGGGACCCAGTACTTC. It is translated as CASSLREEGTQYF.

The V and J genes are TRBV20-1 and TRBJ2-5; maybe TRBD1 (6 bases). V gave up 3 bases and J gave up 3 bases, with 11 bases separating them. The CDR3 is 13 amino acids. Germline loops: CDR1 DFQATT, CDR2 SNEGSKA (reference sequence). The CDR3 spells CSASWGREETQYF. The CDR3 DNA reads TGCAGTGCTAGTTGGGGGCGGGAAGAGACCCAGTACTTC.

This chain uses TRBV7-6 with TRBJ2-7, with 8 bases lining up with TRBD2. The CDR3 runs 18 residues. Germline assignment: CDR1 SGHVS and CDR2 FNYEAQ. Germline trimming cut 1 base from V and 3 bases from J; bases unmatched to any gene: 14. CDR3 residues: CASSLVVGGAGGNYEQYV. The CDR3 region has the DNA TGTGCCAGCAGCTTAGTTGTCGGCGGGGCGGGGGGCAACTACGAGCAGTACGTC.

V and J are TRBV24-1 and TRBJ2-1; TRBD1 matches at 7 bases. The CDR3 runs 16 residues. The ends lost 3 bases at V and 5 bases at J; junction bases unmatched: 9. Germline V CDR1 and CDR2: KGHDR, SFDVKD. The CDR3 DNA sequence: TGTGCCACCAGTGATGGACCGGGACAGAAGGACAATGAGCAGTTCTTC. It specifies CATSDGPGQKDNEQFF.

The chain couples TRBV7-2 to TRBJ2-1; no definite D call. The CDR3 spans 15 residues. Germline values: CDR1 SGHTA, CDR2 FQGNSA. V was clipped by 1 base and J by 4 bases, with 11 bases between them. Here the CDR3 DNA reads TGTGCCAGCAGCTTAGGCGCCCAGCCGTACAATGAGCAGTTCTTC. It codes for CASSLGAQPYNEQFF.

The table lists this clonotype with many counts. The V call is TRBV5-4, the J call TRBJ2-2; 14 nucleotides align to TRBD2. V was clipped by 4 bases and J by 1 base; unmatched bases: 3. The CDR3 sequence is 17 residues long. Germline values: CDR1 SGHNT, CDR2 YYREEE (reference sequence). For the CDR3, the DNA is TGTGCCAGCAGCCCCGGACTAGCGGGGGGGAACACCGGGGAGCTGTTTTTT. As protein: CASSPGLAGGNTGELFF.

The table lists this clonotype with a few counts. This rearrangement joins TRBV6-1 to TRBJ2-7, with D perhaps matching TRBD2 (6 bases). The CDR3 consists of 13 residues. CDR1 is MNHNS and CDR2 is SASEGT in the germline V gene. Trimming took 1 base from V and 7 from J, leaving 11 bases between them. This CDR3 reads CASSEVGAGEQYV. In DNA, the CDR3 is TGTGCCAGCAGTGAAGTAGGGGCGGGAGAGCAGTACGTC.

The V and J genes are TRBV5-4 and TRBJ2-7, with D hard to call. The CDR3 has 16 amino acids. Trimming stripped 2 bases from V and 1 base from J, with 16 bases between. CDR1 is SGHNT, CDR2 YYREEE, per germline (reference sequence). This chain's CDR3 is CASSLLPDRSSYEQYF. CDR3 DNA: TGTGCCAGCAGCTTACTACCGGACCGCTCTTCCTACGAGCAGTACTTC.